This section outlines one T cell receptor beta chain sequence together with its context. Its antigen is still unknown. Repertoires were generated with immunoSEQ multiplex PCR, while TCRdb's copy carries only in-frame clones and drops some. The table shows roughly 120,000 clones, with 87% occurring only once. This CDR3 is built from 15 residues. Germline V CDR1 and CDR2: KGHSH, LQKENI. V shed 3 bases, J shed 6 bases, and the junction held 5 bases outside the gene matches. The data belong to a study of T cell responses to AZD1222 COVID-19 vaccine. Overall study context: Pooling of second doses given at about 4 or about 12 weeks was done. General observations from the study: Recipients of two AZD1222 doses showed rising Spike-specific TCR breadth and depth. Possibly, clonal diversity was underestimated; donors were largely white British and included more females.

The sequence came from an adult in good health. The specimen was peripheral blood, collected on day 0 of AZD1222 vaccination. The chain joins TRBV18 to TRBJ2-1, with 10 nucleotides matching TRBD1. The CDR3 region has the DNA TGTGCCAGCTCACCCTCGGGACAGGGGTCCAATGAGCAGTTCTTC. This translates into CASSPSGQGSNEQFF.